These 15 T cell receptor beta chains were all obtained from the same sample, sequenced in a study of cytotoxic CD8 clonotypes in ibrutinib-treated CLL. Data came from immunoSEQ multiplex PCR; TCRdb stores just in-frame clones and leaves some out. The sample records around 26,000 clones, 70% to 90% being singletons. Source: PBMCs, taken after 24 months of ibrutinib treatment. The receptors come from a human donor with chronic lymphocytic leukemia.

This clone was detected a few times. The chain is built from TRBV28 and TRBJ1-6; D is possibly TRBD1 (6 bases). The CDR3 runs 17 residues. Trimming cost V 2 bases and J 1 base, with 12 bases left between them. CDR1 and CDR2 from the germline V gene are MDHEN and SYDVKM. CDR3 region: CASSLASGESYNSPLHF. The CDR3 nucleotides are TGTGCCAGCAGTTTAGCCTCAGGGGAGTCCTATAATTCACCCCTCCACTTT.

The chain couples TRBV29-1 to TRBJ2-5, with no clear D. The CDR3 totals 14 residues. Trimming removed 4 bases at V and 5 bases at J, with 17 bases between. Germline-derived CDR1 and CDR2 are SQVTM and ANQGSEA. The CDR3 reads CSVALGQTRETQYF. The CDR3, as DNA: TGCAGCGTTGCTCTTGGGCAGACCCGCGAGACCCAGTACTTC.

J is TRBJ1-6 and V is TRBV27; weak D call: TRBD1 (6 bases). The CDR3 loop spans 16 amino acids. Germline V gene lookup returns CDR1 MNHEY and CDR2 SMNVEV (reference sequence). Trimming stripped 5 bases from V and 7 bases from J, with 18 bases between. The CDR3 spells CASSPGGAAGNSPLHF. CDR3 nucleotide sequence: TGTGCCAGCAGTCCCGGGGGGGCAGCGGGGAATTCACCCCTCCACTTT.

The V gene is TRBV11-1, the J gene TRBJ2-2, with D unresolved. Germline CDR1 reads SGHAT; CDR2 reads FQDESV (reference sequence). The CDR3 totals 15 residues. The V gene lost 3 bases and the J gene lost 1 base, with 9 bases spanning the gap. In DNA form, the CDR3 reads TGTGCCAGCAGCTTTACCCTACTGAACACCGGGGAGCTGTTTTTT. Its protein product is CASSFTLLNTGELFF.

The rearrangement links TRBV18 to TRBJ1-1, with D uncertain. The CDR3 totals 12 residues. Germline CDR1 is KGHSH and CDR2 is LQKENI. The V gene lost 3 bases and the J gene lost 3 bases, with 5 bases spanning the gap. DNA of the CDR3: TGTGCCAGCTCACCGGGCGACACTGAAGCTTTCTTT. Translated: CASSPGDTEAFF.

This clone was observed once. The V gene is TRBV2, the J gene TRBJ1-5; D uncertain. The CDR3 has 11 amino acids. V gave up 3 bases and J gave up 5 bases, with 2 bases separating them. Germline V gives CDR1 SNHLY, CDR2 FYNNEI. CDR3 coding DNA: TGTGCCAGCAGTGAGGATCAGCCCCAGCATTTT. This gives the protein CASSEDQPQHF.

The rearrangement links TRBV4-1 to TRBJ2-1; no definite D call. The CDR3 length is 16 residues. V shed 3 bases and J shed 2 bases, with 14 bases lying between them. Germline V lookup: CDR1 MGHRA, CDR2 YSYEKL. The CDR3 DNA reads TGCGCCAGCAGCCATAATTCTGCTGGGGCCTACAATGAGCAGTTCTTC. As protein: CASSHNSAGAYNEQFF.

V and J are TRBV13 and TRBJ1-2; TRBD1 agrees at 8 bases. This CDR3 region has 14 residues. With 5 bases clipped from V and 6 bases from J, the junction kept 8 bases outside the gene matches. Germline V gene lookup returns CDR1 PRHDT and CDR2 FYEKMQ (reference sequence). The CDR3 region has the DNA TGTGCCAGCAGCACCGGGACAGGAGTGAATGGCTACACCTTC. It is translated as CASSTGTGVNGYTF.

The chain employs TRBV6-1 and TRBJ1-2, with 7 bases aligning to TRBD1. J lost 7 bases, V lost 1 base, and 21 bases had no gene match. The length of the CDR3 is 19 residues. CDR1 MNHNS and CDR2 SASEGT come from the germline V gene. CDR3 DNA sequence: TGTGCCAGCAGTGAAGACGAACAGGGGCTCGGAACCGCCGTCCTTGGCTACACCTTC. Its protein product is CASSEDEQGLGTAVLGYTF.

V is TRBV13 and J is TRBJ1-4; D is ambiguous. Trimming pared 0 bases from V and 5 bases from J, leaving 4 bases between. The CDR3 runs to 13 residues. The germline gives CDR1 PRHDT, CDR2 FYEKMQ (reference sequence). CDR3 sequence: CASSLGDNEKLFF. CDR3 DNA: TGTGCCAGCAGCTTAGGGGACAATGAAAAACTGTTTTTT.

The CDR3 nucleotides read TGTGCCAGCAGTGGGACATTCACCGGGGAGCTGTTTTTT. Its protein is CASSGTFTGELFF. The chain couples TRBV25-1 to TRBJ2-2; tentatively, D is TRBD1 (5 bases). In germline, CDR1 is MGHDK, CDR2 SYGVNS. The CDR3 is 13 residues long. V was pared by 4 bases and J by 4 bases, with 7 bases between.

The chain is built from TRBV15 and TRBJ1-2; the match to TRBD1 covers 7 bases. The V and J ends lost 5 bases and 8 bases, in that order; junction bases with no gene match: 8. Germline V gene data show CDR1 as LNHNV and CDR2 as YYDKDF (reference sequence). This CDR3 region has 13 residues. The CDR3 DNA follows: TGTGCCACCAGCCGGGACAGAGCAGGAGGCTACACCTTC. Protein sequence: CATSRDRAGGYTF.

This chain joins TRBV6-4 and TRBJ2-1; D not resolved. Germline CDR1 reads MRHNA; CDR2 reads SNTAGT. Deletions cut 2 bases from V and 13 bases from J, with 12 bases between. The CDR3 is 12 amino acids. The CDR3, as DNA: TGTGCCAGCAGTGACGATTACGAGAACCAGTTCTTC. Encoded protein: CASSDDYENQFF.

This chain links TRBV29-1 with TRBJ1-5; maybe TRBD1 (5 bases). The CDR3 is made up of 16 amino acids. V was cut by 5 bases and J by 0 bases, with 17 bases left in between. The germline gives CDR1 SQVTM, CDR2 ANQGSEA. The CDR3 loop reads CSVSDTGTYSNQPQHF. DNA of the CDR3: TGCAGCGTTTCAGATACCGGGACCTATAGCAATCAGCCCCAGCATTTT.

Sample share makes this clone medium-sized. This sequence joins TRBV4-1 and TRBJ1-2; maybe TRBD1 (5 bases). This CDR3 contains 14 residues. Deletions cut 1 base from V and 4 bases from J, with 10 bases between. In germline, CDR1 is MGHRA, CDR2 YSYEKL. The DNA of the CDR3 is TGCGCCAGCAGCCAAGTAGGGGCCCCCTATGGCTACACCTTC. It codes for CASSQVGAPYGYTF.